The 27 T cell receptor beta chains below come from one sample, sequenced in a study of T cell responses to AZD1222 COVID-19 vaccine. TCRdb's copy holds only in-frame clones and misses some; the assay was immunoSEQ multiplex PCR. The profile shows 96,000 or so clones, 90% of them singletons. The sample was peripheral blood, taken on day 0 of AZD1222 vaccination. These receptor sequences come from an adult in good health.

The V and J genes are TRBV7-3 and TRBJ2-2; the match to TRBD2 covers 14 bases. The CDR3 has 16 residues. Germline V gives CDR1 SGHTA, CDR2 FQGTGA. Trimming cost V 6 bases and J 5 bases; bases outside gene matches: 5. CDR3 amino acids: CASRWGLAGATGELFF. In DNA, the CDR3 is TGTGCCAGCAGATGGGGACTAGCGGGAGCAACCGGGGAGCTGTTTTTT.

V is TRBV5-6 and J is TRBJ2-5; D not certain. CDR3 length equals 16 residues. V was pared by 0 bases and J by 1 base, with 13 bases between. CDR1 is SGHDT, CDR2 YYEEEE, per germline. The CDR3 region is CASSLAFETLQETQYF. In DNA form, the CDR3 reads TGTGCCAGCAGCTTGGCTTTCGAGACCCTCCAAGAGACCCAGTACTTC.

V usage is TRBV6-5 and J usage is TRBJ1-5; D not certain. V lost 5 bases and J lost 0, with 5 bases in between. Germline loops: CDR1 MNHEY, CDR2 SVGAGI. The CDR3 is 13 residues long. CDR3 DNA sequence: TGTGCCAGCAGTCAACATAGCAATCAGCCCCAGCATTTT. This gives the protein CASSQHSNQPQHF.

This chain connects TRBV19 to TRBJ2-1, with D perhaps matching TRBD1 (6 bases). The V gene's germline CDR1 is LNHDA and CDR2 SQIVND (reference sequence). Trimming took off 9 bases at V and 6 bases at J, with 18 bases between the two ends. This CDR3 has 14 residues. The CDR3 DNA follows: TGTGCCAGCACCATCCCGGACAGTCGCAATGAGCAGTTCTTC. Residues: CASTIPDSRNEQFF.

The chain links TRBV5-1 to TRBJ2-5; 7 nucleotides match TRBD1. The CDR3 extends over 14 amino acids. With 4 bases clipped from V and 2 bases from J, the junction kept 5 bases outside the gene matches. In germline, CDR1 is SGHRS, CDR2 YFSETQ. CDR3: CASSRRDRQETQYF. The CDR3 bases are TGCGCCAGCAGCCGCCGGGACAGACAAGAGACCCAGTACTTC.

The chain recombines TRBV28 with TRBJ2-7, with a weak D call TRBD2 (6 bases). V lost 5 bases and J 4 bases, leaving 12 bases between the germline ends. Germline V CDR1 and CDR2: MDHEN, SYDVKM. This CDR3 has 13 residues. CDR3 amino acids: CASSPGREYEQYF. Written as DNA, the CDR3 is TGTGCCAGCAGTCCAGGACGGGAGTACGAGCAGTACTTC.

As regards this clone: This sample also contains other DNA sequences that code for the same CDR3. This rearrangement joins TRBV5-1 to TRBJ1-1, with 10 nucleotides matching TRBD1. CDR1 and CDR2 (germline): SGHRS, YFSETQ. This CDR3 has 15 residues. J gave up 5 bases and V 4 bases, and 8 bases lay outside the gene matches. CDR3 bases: TGCGCCAGCAGCCCAACGGACAGGGGGAATACTGAAGCTTTCTTT. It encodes CASSPTDRGNTEAFF.

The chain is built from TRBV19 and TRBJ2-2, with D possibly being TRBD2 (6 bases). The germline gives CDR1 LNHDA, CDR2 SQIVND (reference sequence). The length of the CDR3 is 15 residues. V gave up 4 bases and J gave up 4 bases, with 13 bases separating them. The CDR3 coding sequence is TGTGCCAGTAGTAGGCGGGGAATACTCACCGGGGAGCTGTTTTTT. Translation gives CASSRRGILTGELFF.

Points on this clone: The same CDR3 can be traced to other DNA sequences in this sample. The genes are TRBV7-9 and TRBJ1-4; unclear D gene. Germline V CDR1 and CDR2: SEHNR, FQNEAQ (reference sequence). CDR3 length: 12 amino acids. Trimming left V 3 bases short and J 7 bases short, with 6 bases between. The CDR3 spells CASSLVGEKLFF. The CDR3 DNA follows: TGTGCCAGCAGCTTGGTGGGTGAAAAACTGTTTTTT.

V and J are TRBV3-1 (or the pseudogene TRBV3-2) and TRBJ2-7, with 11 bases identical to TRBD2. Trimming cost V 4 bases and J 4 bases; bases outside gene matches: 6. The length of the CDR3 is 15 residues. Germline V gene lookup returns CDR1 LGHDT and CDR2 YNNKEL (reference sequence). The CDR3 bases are TGTGCCAGCAGCCCCCGGACTAGCGGGTCATACGAGCAGTACTTC. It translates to CASSPRTSGSYEQYF.

The DNA for the CDR3 is TGTGCCAGCAGCGTAGGCGGGGGGACCAATGAGCAGTTCTTC. This encodes CASSVGGGTNEQFF. The rearrangement uses TRBV9 and TRBJ2-1, with TRBD2 matching 8 bases. J gave up 6 bases and V 0 bases, and 2 bases lay outside the gene matches. This CDR3 has 14 amino acids. CDR1 and CDR2 from the germline V gene are SGDLS and YYNGEE. The variable domain in full, with the rest retrieved from reference TRBV9 and TRBJ2-1, is DSGVTQTPKHLITATGQRVTLRCSPRSGDLSVYWYQQSLDQGLQFLIQYYNGEERAKGNILERFSAQQFPDLHSELNLSSLELGDSALYFCASSVGGGTNEQFFGPGTRLTVL.

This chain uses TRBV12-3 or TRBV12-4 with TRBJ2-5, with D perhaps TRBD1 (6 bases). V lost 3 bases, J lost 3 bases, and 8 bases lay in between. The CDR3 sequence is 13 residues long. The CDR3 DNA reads TGTGCCAGCAGTTTCCGACAGGAAGAGACCCAGTACTTC. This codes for CASSFRQEETQYF.

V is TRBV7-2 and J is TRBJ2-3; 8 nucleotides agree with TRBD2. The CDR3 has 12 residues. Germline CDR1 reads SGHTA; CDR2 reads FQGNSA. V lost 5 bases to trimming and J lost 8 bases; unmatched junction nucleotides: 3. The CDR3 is CASSPTSGTQYF. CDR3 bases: TGTGCCAGCAGCCCTACTAGCGGTACGCAGTATTTT. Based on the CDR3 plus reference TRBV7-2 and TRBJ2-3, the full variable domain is GAGVSQSPSNKVTEKGKDVELRCDPISGHTALYWYRQSLGQGLEFLIYFQGNSAPDKSGLPSDRFSAERTGGSVSTLTIQRTQQEDSAVYLCASSPTSGTQYFGPGTRLTVL.

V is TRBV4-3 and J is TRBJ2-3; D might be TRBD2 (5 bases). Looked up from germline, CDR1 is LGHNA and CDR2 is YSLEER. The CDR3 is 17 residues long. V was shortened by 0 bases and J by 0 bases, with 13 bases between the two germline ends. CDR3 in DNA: TGCGCCAGCAGCCAAGATCGTACGGGAATTAGCACAGATACGCAGTATTTT. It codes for CASSQDRTGISTDTQYF.

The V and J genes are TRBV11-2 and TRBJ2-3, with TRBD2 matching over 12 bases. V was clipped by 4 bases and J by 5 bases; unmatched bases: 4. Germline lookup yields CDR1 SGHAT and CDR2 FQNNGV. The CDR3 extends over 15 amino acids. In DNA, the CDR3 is TGTGCCAGCAGCTCCGGACTAGCGGGATTAGATACGCAGTATTTT. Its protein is CASSSGLAGLDTQYF.

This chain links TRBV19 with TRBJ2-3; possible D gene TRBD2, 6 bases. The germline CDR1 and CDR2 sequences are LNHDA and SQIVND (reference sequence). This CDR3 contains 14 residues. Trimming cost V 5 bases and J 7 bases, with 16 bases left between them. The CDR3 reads CASSLVAAQHTQYF. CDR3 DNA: TGTGCCAGTAGTCTTGTAGCGGCACAGCATACGCAGTATTTT.

Written as DNA, the CDR3 is TGTGCCAGCAGTCCAATGGGGGGCAATCAGCCCCAGCATTTT. Encoded protein: CASSPMGGNQPQHF. V usage is TRBV27 and J usage is TRBJ1-5, with D possibly matching TRBD1 (5 bases). The CDR3 has 14 residues. The germline CDR1 and CDR2 sequences are MNHEY and SMNVEV (reference sequence). V dropped 5 bases and J dropped 2 bases, with 10 bases sitting between them.

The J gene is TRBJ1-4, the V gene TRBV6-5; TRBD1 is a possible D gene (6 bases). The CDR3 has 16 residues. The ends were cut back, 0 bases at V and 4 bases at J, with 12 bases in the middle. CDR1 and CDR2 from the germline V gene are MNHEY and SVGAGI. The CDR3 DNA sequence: TGTGCCAGCAGTTACTCGCCCGGACAGTTTAATGAAAAACTGTTTTTT. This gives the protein CASSYSPGQFNEKLFF.

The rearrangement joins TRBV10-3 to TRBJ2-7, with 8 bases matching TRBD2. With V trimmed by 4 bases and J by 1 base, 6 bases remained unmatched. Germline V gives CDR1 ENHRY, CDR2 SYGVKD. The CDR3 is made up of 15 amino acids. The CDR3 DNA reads TGTGCCATCAGTGGGGCTAGCGGGCGGTCCTACGAGCAGTACTTC. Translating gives CAISGASGRSYEQYF.

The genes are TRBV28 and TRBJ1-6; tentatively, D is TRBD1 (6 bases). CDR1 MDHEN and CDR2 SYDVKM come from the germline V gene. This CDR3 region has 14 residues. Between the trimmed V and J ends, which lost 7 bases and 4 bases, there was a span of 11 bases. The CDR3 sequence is CASNEQGYNSPLHF. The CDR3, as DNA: TGTGCCAGCAATGAACAGGGTTATAATTCACCCCTCCACTTT. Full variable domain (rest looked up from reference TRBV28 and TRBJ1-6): DVKVTQSSRYLVKRTGEKVFLECVQDMDHENMFWYRQDPGLGLRLIYFSYDVKMKEKGDIPEGYSVSREKKERFSLILESASTNQTSMYLCASNEQGYNSPLHFGNGTRLTVT.

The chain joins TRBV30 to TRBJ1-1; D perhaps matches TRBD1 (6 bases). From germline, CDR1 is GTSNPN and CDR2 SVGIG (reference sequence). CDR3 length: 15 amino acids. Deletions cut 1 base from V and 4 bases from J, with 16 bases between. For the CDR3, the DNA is TGTGCCTGGAGTGACCCGGGGGCGCCCGGCACTGAAGCTTTCTTT. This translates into CAWSDPGAPGTEAFF.

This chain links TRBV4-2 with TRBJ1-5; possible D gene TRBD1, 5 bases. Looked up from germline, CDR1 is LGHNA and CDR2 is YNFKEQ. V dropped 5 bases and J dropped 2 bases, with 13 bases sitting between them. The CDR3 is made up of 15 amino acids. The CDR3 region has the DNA TGTGCCAGCAGCTTAAGAGGGGCGGGCAATCAGCCCCAGCATTTT. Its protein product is CASSLRGAGNQPQHF.

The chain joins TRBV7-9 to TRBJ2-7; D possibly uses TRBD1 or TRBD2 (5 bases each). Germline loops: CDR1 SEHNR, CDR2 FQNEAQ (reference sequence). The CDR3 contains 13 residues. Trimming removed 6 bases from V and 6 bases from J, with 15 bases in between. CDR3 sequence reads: CASSYNSGGEQYF. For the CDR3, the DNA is TGTGCCAGCAGTTACAACAGTGGGGGCGAGCAGTACTTC.

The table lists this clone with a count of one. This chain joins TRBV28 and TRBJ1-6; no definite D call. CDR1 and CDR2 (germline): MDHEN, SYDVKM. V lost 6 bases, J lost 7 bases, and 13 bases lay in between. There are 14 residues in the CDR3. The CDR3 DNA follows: TGTGCCAGCAGAGCCGATGCCTTAAATTCACCCCTCCACTTT. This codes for CASRADALNSPLHF.

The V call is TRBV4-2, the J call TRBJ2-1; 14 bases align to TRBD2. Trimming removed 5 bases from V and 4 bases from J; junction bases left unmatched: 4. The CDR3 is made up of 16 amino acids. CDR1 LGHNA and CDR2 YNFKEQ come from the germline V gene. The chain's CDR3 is CASSTGLAGVYNEQFF. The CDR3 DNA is TGTGCCAGCAGCACGGGACTAGCGGGGGTATACAATGAGCAGTTCTTC.

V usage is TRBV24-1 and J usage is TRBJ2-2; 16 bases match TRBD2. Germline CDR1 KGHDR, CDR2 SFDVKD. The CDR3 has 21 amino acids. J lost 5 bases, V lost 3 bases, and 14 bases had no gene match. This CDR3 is CATSDATGTSGRAIYTGELFF. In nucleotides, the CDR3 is TGTGCCACCAGTGATGCCACCGGGACTAGCGGGAGGGCCATATATACCGGGGAGCTGTTTTTT.

CDR3 DNA sequence: TGTGCCAGCAGCTCGGGCGGGAACACTGAAGCTTTCTTT. This sequence encodes CASSSGGNTEAFF. The chain recombines TRBV7-9 with TRBJ1-1; D not certain. The V end lost 4 bases, the J end lost 1 base, and 7 bases lay between the germline ends. CDR1 and CDR2 from the germline V gene are SEHNR and FQNEAQ (reference sequence). This CDR3 region has 13 residues.